Listed here are 2 T cell receptor beta chains from one sample, sequenced in a study of blood T cells in healthy people across ages. Then a second PCR, running roughly 6 to 11 cycles, was carried out with a sample-barcoded 5' primer and a J-beta primer mix. One entry per CDR3 protein, called by TCRdb with MiXCR from the 5' RACE reads. This sample has 790,000 or so distinct CDR3 sequences; about 47% occur once, and the top ten carry 18%. The sequenced material came from blood. Receptors originate from a man older than 75 in good health.

The J gene is TRBJ2-5, the V gene TRBV2; possibly TRBD2 for D (6 bases). V lost 2 bases and J 5 bases, leaving 15 bases between the germline ends. Germline V gene lookup returns CDR1 SNHLY and CDR2 FYNNEI. The CDR3 consists of 15 residues. CDR3 residues: CASSEPGLAKETQYF. CDR3 nucleotides: TGTGCCAGCAGTGAACCCGGGCTAGCGAAGGAGACCCAGTACTTC.

The genes are TRBV11-2 and TRBJ2-1; D is ambiguous. V shed 1 base and J shed 6 bases, with 16 bases lying between them. The V gene's germline CDR1 is SGHAT and CDR2 FQNNGV. CDR3 length: 16 amino acids. This CDR3 is CASSLGSPSISNEQFF. The DNA for the CDR3 is TGTGCCAGCAGCTTAGGAAGCCCTAGTATATCCAATGAGCAGTTCTTC.